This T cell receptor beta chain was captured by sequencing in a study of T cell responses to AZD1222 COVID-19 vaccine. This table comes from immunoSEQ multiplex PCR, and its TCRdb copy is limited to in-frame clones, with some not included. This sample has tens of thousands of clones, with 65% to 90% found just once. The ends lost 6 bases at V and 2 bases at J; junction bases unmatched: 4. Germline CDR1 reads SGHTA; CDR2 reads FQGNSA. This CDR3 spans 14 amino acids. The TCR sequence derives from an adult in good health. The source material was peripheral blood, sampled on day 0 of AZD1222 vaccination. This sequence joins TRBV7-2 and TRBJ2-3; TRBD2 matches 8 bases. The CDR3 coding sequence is TGTGCCAGCAGGTCAGCGGGAGCCACAGATACGCAGTATTTT. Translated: CASRSAGATDTQYF.